This TCR beta chain was found in a study of blood T cell repertoires in COVID-19. Study-wide background: Sources were T cells, B-cell-depleted T cells, or PBMCs; the material itself was cDNA or gDNA.

This clone occurred once. V dropped 3 bases and J dropped 5; count of bases not matched to a gene: 7. This CDR3 is built from 16 residues. Germline assignment: CDR1 KGHSH and CDR2 LQKENI. Here immunoSEQ multiplex PCR was the method, and the copy in TCRdb shows in-frame clones only, minus some. The repertoire holds 200,000 to 300,000 clones, with 70% to 90% as singletons. This TCR came from a human donor in a cohort sampled during active COVID-19. The specimen sequenced was peripheral blood. V and J are TRBV18 and TRBJ1-6; 7 bases match TRBD1. This CDR3 is CASSPQQGSDNSPLHF. The CDR3 DNA follows: TGTGCCAGCTCACCGCAACAGGGGTCGGATAATTCACCCCTCCACTTT.